This T cell receptor delta chain was sequenced in a study of Vδ1+ human thymocytes. Study-wide findings and caveats: In the thymus, TRG and TRD repertoires looked highly polyclonal with Gaussian CDR3 lengths.

This clone has only a few counts. Its antigen is unknown. CDR3 length: 21 residues. CDR1 TSWWSYY and CDR2 QGS come from the germline V gene. V shed 2 bases, J shed 0 bases, and the junction held 15 bases outside the gene matches. Sequences come from RNA converted to cDNA by reverse transcription. CDR3 amplicons came from multiplex PCR with pooled V-gene forward and constant-region reverse primers. TCRdb re-called the multiplex PCR reads through CATT. This table holds under 25,000 delta-chain clones, about 31% found once. Alphabeta T cells were depleted, then CD3+ Vdelta1+ Vdelta2- thymocytes were FACS-sorted.

This receptor was obtained from a boy under two years old who had congenital heart surgery. The sample was Vdelta1+ gamma-delta thymocytes from the thymus. Subset meaning: FACS-sorted CD3+ TCRalphabeta- TCRVdelta1+ TCRVdelta2- thymocytes. This sequence joins TRDV1 and TRDJ1, with 13 bases aligning to TRDD3. CDR3 amino acids: CALGETATYWGIRPYTDKLIF. As DNA, the CDR3 is TGTGCTCTTGGGGAAACGGCTACCTACTGGGGGATACGCCCATACACCGATAAACTCATCTTT.